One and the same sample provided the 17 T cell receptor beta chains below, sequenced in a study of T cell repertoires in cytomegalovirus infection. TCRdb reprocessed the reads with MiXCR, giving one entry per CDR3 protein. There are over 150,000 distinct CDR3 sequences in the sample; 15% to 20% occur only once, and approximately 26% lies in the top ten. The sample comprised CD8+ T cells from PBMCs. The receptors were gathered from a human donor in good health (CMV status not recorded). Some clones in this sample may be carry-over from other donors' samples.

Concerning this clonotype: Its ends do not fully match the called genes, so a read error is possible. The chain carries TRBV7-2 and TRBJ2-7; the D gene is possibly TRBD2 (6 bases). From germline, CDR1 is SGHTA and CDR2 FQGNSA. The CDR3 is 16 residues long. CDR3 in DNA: TGTGCCAGCAGCTTAGACAAGCCCCCTGTGGCTCGGGAGCAGTCCTTC. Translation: CASSLDKPPVAREQSF.

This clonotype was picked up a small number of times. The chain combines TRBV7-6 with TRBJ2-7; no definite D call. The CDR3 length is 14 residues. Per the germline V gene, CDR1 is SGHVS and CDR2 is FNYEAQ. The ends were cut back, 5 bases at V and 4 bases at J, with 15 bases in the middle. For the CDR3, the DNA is TGTGCCAGCAGCCCGGGCCTCATTAAATACGAGCAGTACTTC. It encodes CASSPGLIKYEQYF.

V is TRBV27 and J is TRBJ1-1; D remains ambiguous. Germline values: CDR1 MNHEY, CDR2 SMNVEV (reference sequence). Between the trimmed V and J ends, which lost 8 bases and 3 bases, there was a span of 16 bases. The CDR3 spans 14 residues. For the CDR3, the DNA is TGTGCCAGCGCTTCAGACCCTTCGTACACTGAAGCTTTCTTT. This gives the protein CASASDPSYTEAFF.

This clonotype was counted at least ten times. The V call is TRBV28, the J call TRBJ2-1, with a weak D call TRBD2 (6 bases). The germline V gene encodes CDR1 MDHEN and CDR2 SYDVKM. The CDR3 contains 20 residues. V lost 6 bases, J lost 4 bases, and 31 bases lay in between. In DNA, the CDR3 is TGTGCCAGCAGCCATGCCGGGACCGCGGTGGCGGGATTGATTTACAATGAGCAGTTCTTC. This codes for CASSHAGTAVAGLIYNEQFF.

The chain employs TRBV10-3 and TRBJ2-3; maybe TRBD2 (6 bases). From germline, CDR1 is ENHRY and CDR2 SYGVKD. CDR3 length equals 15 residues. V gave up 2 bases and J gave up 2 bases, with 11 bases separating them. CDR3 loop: CAISEDGGITDTQYF. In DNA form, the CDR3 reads TGTGCCATCAGTGAGGATGGGGGGATCACAGATACGCAGTATTTT.

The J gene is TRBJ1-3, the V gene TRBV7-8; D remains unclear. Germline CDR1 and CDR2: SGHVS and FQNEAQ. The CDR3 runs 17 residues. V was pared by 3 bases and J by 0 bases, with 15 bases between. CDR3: CASSLRGRVSSGNTIYF. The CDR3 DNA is TGTGCCAGCAGCTTGCGGGGTAGGGTGAGCTCTGGAAACACCATATATTTT.

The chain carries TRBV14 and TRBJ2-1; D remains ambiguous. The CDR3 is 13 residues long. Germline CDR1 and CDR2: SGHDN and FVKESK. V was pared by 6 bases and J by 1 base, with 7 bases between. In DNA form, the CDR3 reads TGTGCCAGCAGTCCGACATCCTACAATGAGCAGTTCTTC. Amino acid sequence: CASSPTSYNEQFF.

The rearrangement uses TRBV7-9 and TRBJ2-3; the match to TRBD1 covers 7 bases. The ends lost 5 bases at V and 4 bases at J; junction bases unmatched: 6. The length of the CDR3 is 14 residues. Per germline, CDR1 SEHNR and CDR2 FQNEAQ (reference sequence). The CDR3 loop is CASSQTGSADTQYF. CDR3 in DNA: TGTGCCAGCAGCCAGACAGGGTCGGCAGATACGCAGTATTTT.

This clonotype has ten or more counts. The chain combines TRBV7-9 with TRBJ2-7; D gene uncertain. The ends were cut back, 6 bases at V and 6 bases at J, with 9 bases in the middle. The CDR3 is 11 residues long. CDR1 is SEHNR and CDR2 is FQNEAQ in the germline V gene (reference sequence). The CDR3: CASSPTGEQYF. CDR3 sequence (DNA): TGTGCCAGCAGTCCGACGGGCGAGCAGTACTTC.

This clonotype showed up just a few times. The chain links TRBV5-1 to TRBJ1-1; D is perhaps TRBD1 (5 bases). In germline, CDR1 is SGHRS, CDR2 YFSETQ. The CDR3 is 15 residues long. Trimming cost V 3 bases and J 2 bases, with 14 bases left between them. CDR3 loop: CASSSPDGGNTEAFF. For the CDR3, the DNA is TGCGCCAGCAGCTCCCCCGATGGGGGAAACACTGAAGCTTTCTTT.

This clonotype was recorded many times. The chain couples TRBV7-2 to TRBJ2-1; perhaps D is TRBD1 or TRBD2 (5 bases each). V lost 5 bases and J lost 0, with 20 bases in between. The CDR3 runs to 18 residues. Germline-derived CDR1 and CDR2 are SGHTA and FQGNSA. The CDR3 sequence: CASSAFFGTASSYNEQFF. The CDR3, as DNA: TGTGCCAGCAGCGCCTTTTTTGGGACGGCTAGCTCCTACAATGAGCAGTTCTTC.

CDR3 region: CASSLVGGANSPLHF. In DNA form, the CDR3 reads TGTGCCAGCAGCTTAGTGGGGGGGGCGAATTCACCCCTCCACTTT. This chain uses TRBV11-2 with TRBJ1-6; D is possibly TRBD1 (6 bases). V was shortened by 1 base and J by 7 bases, with 11 bases between the two germline ends. Germline assignment: CDR1 SGHAT and CDR2 FQNNGV. There are 15 residues in the CDR3.

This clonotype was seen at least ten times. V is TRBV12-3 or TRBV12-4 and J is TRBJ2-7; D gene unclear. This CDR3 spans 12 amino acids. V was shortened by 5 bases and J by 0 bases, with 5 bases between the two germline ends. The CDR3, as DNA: TGTGCCAGCAGTCTCCTCTCCTACGAGCAGTACTTC. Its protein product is CASSLLSYEQYF.

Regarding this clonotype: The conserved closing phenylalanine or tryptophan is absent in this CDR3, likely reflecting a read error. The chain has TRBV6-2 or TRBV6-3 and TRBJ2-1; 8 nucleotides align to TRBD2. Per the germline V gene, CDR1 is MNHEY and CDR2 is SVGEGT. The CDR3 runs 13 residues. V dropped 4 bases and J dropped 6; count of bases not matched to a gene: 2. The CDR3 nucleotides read TGTGCCAGCAGTTTCGGGGGGGGCAATGAGCAGTTCCTC. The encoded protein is CASSFGGGNEQFL.

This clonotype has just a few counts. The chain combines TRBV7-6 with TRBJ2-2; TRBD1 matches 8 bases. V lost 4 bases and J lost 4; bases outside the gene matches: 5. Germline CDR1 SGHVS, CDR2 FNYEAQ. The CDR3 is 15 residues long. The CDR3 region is CASSSGQGGTGELFF. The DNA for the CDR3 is TGTGCCAGCAGCTCCGGACAGGGCGGCACCGGGGAGCTGTTTTTT. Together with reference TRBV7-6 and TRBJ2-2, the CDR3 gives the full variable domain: GAGVSQSPRYKVTKRGQDVALRCDPISGHVSLYWYRQALGQGPEFLTYFNYEAQQDKSGLPNDRFSAERPEGSISTLTIQRTEQRDSAMYRCASSSGQGGTGELFFGEGSRLTVL.

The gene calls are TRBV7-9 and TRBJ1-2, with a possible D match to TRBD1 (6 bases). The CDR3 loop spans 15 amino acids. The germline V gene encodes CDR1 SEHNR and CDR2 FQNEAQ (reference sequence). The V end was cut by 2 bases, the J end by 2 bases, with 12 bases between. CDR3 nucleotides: TGTGCCAGCAGCTTACCACAGGGCCCAAACTATGGCTACACCTTC. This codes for CASSLPQGPNYGYTF.

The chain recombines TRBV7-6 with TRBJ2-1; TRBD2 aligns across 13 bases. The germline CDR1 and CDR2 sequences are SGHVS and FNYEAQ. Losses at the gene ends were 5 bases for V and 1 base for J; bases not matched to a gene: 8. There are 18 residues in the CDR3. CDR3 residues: CASSLTSGGANSYNEQFF. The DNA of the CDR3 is TGTGCCAGCAGCCTTACTAGCGGGGGGGCCAATTCCTACAATGAGCAGTTCTTC.